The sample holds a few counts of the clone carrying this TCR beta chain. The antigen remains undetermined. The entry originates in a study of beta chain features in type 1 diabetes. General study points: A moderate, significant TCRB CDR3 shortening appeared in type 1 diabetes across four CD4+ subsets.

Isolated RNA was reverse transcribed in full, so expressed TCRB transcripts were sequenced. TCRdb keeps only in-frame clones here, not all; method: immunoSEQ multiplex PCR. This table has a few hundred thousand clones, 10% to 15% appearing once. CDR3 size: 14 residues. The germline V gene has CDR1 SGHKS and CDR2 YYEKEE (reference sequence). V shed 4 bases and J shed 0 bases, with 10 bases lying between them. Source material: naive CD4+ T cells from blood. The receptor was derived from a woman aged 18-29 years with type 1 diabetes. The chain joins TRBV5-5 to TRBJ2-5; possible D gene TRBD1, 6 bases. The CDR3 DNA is TGTGCCAGCAGCCGTCGGACAGACCAAGAGACCCAGTACTTC. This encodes CASSRRTDQETQYF.